Sequencing of this T cell receptor (beta chain) was carried out in a study of cytomegalovirus exposure and HLA in healthy donors. Findings of the study overall: High sensitivity and specificity were reportedly achieved when the classifier diagnosed cytomegalovirus status. Confirmation was obtained in vitro that a few CMV-associated chains are specific for CMV antigens.

Trimming at V came to 5 bases and at J to 6 bases, leaving 17 bases not matched to a gene. Germline CDR1 MNHEY, CDR2 SMNVEV (reference sequence). This CDR3 is 20 amino acids long. This clone appeared a few times. Its antigen is as yet unknown. 13 Jbeta primers and 60 Vbeta primers were used for the PCR. As handled by the study authors: As a later analysis found, there were 80 million or so unique TCR beta chains, of which some 9.9 million were shared. Sequencing was performed with immunoSEQ multiplex PCR; in TCRdb, only in-frame clones are kept and a portion is missing. V, J and clone size derive from that table, while D and trimming were established from the DNA sequence. The sample includes 150,000 to 200,000 clones, roughly two thirds of them seen just once.

J is TRBJ2-2 and V is TRBV27, with 14 positions matching TRBD2. This TCR came from a woman in her thirties in good health and CMV-seronegative. The material sequenced was PBMCs. The CDR3 spells CASSTRPRGLAGAPPGELFF. The CDR3 coding sequence is TGTGCCAGCAGTACCAGACCCCGGGGACTAGCGGGAGCCCCCCCCGGGGAGCTGTTTTTT.